This is a list of T cell receptor beta chains from one sample in a study of Ad26.COV2.S vaccination and SARS-CoV-2 variants. The data were produced by immunoSEQ multiplex PCR, yet TCRdb's version contains in-frame clones alone and is incomplete. Of about 420,000 clones in the sample, roughly 88% are singletons; the top ten hold 3.6%. Material: peripheral blood, obtained in a trial of Ad26.COV2.S vaccine versus placebo. The receptor set was obtained from a person between 18 and 65 years old who received the Ad26.COV2.S COVID-19 vaccine or a placebo. The CDR3 runs from the conserved cysteine through the conserved F or W. The order of the fields is J gene, V gene, clone size, D gene, CDR3 protein, CDR3 DNA. A D gene is named only where the DNA matches it firmly. The size field is filled for only some rows; it gives once, few, many or a size class.

TRBJ2-3 TRBV7-9 few TRBD2 CASSLGLADTDTQYF TGTGCCAGCAGCTTAGGCCTAGCGGACACAGATACGCAGTATTTT
TRBJ2-7 TRBV7-8 - TRBD2 CASSPRSGAISSYEQYF TGTGCCAGCAGCCCCCGGAGCGGGGCAATAAGCTCCTACGAGCAGTACTTC
TRBJ2-7 TRBV9 once - CASSPVGASPYEQYF TGTGCCAGCAGCCCCGTCGGGGCTTCCCCCTACGAGCAGTACTTC
TRBJ1-5 TRBV28 - TRBD1 CASSLWTGLSNQPQHF TGTGCCAGCAGTTTATGGACAGGGCTTAGCAATCAGCCCCAGCATTTT
TRBJ2-7 TRBV3-1/TRBV3-2 - - CASSQALAPYEQYF TGTGCCAGCAGCCAAGCGCTCGCCCCCTACGAGCAGTACTTC
TRBJ1-2 TRBV19 - - CASSIPGHGLGGYTF TGTGCCAGTAGTATACCGGGACACGGATTAGGAGGCTACACCTTC
TRBJ2-5 TRBV4-3 - TRBD2 CASSQVLAGRGPETQYF TGCGCCAGCAGCCAAGTGCTAGCGGGGCGAGGCCCCGAGACCCAGTACTTC
TRBJ1-2 TRBV29-1 - TRBD1 CSVETGQGYGYTF TGCAGCGTTGAAACTGGACAGGGCTATGGCTACACCTTC
TRBJ2-5 TRBV6-5 - TRBD1 CASGLTGGETQYF TGTGCCAGCGGACTGACAGGGGGTGAGACCCAGTACTTC
TRBJ1-5 TRBV7-6 - - CASSSLAGQPQHF TGTGCCAGCAGCTCATTAGCAGGGCAGCCCCAGCATTTT
TRBJ1-2 TRBV19 - - CASSGLGASDYGYTF TGTGCCAGTAGTGGGTTGGGGGCATCGGACTATGGCTACACCTTC
TRBJ1-1 TRBV14 - - CASSPIRNTEAFF TGTGCCAGCAGTCCCATTCGAAACACTGAAGCTTTCTTT
TRBJ1-5 TRBV19 - - CASSLLRQFQYQPQHF TGTGCCAGTAGTCTATTAAGACAGTTTCAATATCAGCCCCAGCATTTT
TRBJ2-3 TRBV6-2/TRBV6-3 - - CASSRGGSTDTQYF TGTGCCAGCAGTCGCGGGGGCTCCACAGATACGCAGTATTTT
TRBJ1-6 TRBV6-1 - - CASSEAVGTSPLHF TGTGCCAGCAGTGAAGCGGTCGGGACCTCACCCCTCCACTTT
TRBJ1-5 TRBV5-5 few TRBD1 CASSLGGRDSHYNQPQHF TGTGCCAGCAGCTTGGGGGGTCGGGACAGCCATTACAATCAGCCCCAGCATTTT
TRBJ1-2 TRBV2 - - CASSEEGGYTF TGTGCCAGCAGTGAAGAGGGTGGCTACACCTTC
TRBJ2-7 TRBV19 - - CASAVTGGFHEQYF TGTGCCAGTGCCGTGACTGGTGGGTTCCACGAGCAGTACTTC
TRBJ2-4 TRBV13 - - CASSFIGGNIQYF TGTGCCAGCAGCTTTATCGGGGGAAACATTCAGTACTTC
TRBJ1-1 TRBV3-1/TRBV3-2 - - CASSQDSGINREEAFF TGTGCCAGCAGCCAAGATTCGGGGATTAACAGGGAGGAAGCTTTCTTT
TRBJ1-5 TRBV10-3 - - CAISESIGTESNQPQHF TGTGCCATCAGTGAGTCTATTGGGACGGAAAGCAATCAGCCCCAGCATTTT
TRBJ1-1 TRBV28 - - CASSPATNTEAFF TGTGCCAGCAGCCCTGCCACTAACACTGAAGCTTTCTTT
TRBJ2-5 TRBV19 - TRBD2 CASSITGGQETQYF TGTGCCAGTAGTATAACGGGGGGCCAAGAGACCCAGTACTTC
TRBJ1-1 TRBV5-1 - - CASSLAGWTAEAFF TGCGCCAGCAGCTTGGCCGGGTGGACAGCCGAAGCTTTCTTT
TRBJ2-1 TRBV7-5 - - CVRSHEQGAYNEQFF TGTGTCAGAAGCCACGAACAGGGGGCCTACAATGAGCAGTTCTTC
TRBJ1-6 TRBV5-1 - TRBD1 CASSLVRGRYNSPLHF TGCGCCAGCAGCTTGGTCAGGGGGCGGTATAATTCACCCCTCCACTTT
TRBJ2-1 TRBV3-1/TRBV3-2 - - CASSHVRGGEQFF TGTGCCAGCAGCCATGTACGAGGGGGTGAGCAGTTCTTC
TRBJ2-5 TRBV3-1/TRBV3-2 once - CASSQGGVSGQETQYF TGTGCCAGCAGCCAAGGGGGAGTCTCGGGGCAAGAGACCCAGTACTTC